This paragraph covers one TCR beta chain sequence. Germline V CDR1 and CDR2: LGHDT, YNNKEL (reference sequence). Trimming took off 2 bases at V and 8 bases at J, with 15 bases between the two ends. The CDR3 sequence is 14 residues long. MiXCR, run by TCRdb on the RT-PCR reads, gives a single entry per CDR3 protein. Among approximately 720,000 distinct CDR3 sequences listed, around 14% were seen once. J is TRBJ1-2 and V is TRBV3-1; D is possibly TRBD1 (6 bases). The origin of this receptor is a female donor in good health, serving as a healthy control. The sequenced material came from memory CD4+ T cells from blood. This chain's CDR3 is CASSQRGTTAGYTF. The DNA of the CDR3 is TGTGCCAGCAGCCAAAGGGGGACAACTGCGGGCTACACCTTC.